Given below is one TCR beta chain in context. These data belong to a study of blood T cell repertoires in COVID-19. For the study at large: Acute-phase and convalescent COVID-19 samples originated in the United States, Italy and Spain. T cells, B-cell-depleted T cells, or PBMCs supplied cDNA or gDNA.

Profiled with immunoSEQ multiplex PCR; TCRdb holds only in-frame clones, not every one. Of about 160,000 clones listed, less than 90% are singletons. Participants had their cohort set by participant-reported clinical history. Recovered status in Cohort 3 required two negative PCRs, clearance, or symptom resolution. The CDR3 has 15 amino acids. CDR1 and CDR2 from the germline V gene are SGHNT and YYREEE (reference sequence). V was clipped by 4 bases and J by 2 bases; unmatched bases: 7. The V and J genes are TRBV5-4 and TRBJ2-3; 7 nucleotides agree with TRBD2. The sequence derives from a woman between 45 and 65 years old who had recovered from COVID-19. The material sequenced was PBMCs or T cells enriched from blood (not recorded which). The CDR3 protein is CASSIKAGITDTQYF. DNA for the CDR3: TGTGCCAGCAGCATAAAAGCGGGGATCACAGATACGCAGTATTTT.